This TCR beta chain comes out of a study of blood T cell repertoires in COVID-19. With 3 bases clipped from V and 5 bases from J, the junction kept 11 bases outside the gene matches. The CDR3 is made up of 16 amino acids. Germline CDR1 MNHEY, CDR2 SVGEGT. Using immunoSEQ multiplex PCR, the repertoire was profiled, and TCRdb retains in-frame clones only, with some absent. Of 50,000 to 65,000 clones in the sample, 60% to 75% were seen once. The TCR comes from an elderly woman with acute or convalescent COVID-19. This chain joins TRBV6-2 or TRBV6-3 and TRBJ2-7, with 9 bases matching TRBD1. Material: peripheral blood. CDR3 DNA: TGTGCCAGCAGTTATCGGCATACGGGACAGGGCCACGAGCAGTACTTC. Translation gives CASSYRHTGQGHEQYF.